The source of this T cell receptor (beta chain) is a study of T cell repertoires in cytomegalovirus infection. Study as a whole: Public TCR beta signatures were indicative of both CMV infection and a matching HLA type.

Per germline, CDR1 MNHEY and CDR2 SMNVEV (reference sequence). The length of the CDR3 is 15 residues. Losses at the gene ends were 11 bases for V and 2 bases for J; bases not matched to a gene: 15. TCRdb recomputed calls from the reads with MiXCR, one row per CDR3 protein. The table has under 600,000 distinct CDR3 sequences, approximately 16% seen once; the top ten hold around 25%. This clonotype was observed at least ten times. Its specificity is unknown. Findings and caveats of the study: The ex vivo response showed dominance by HLA-C-restricted CMV-specific TCR beta clonotypes.

This chain joins TRBV27 and TRBJ2-7; 7 bases align to TRBD1. Sequencing was carried out using CD8+ T cells from PBMCs. The source is a human donor in good health (CMV status not recorded). Some clones in this sample may be carry-over from other donors' samples. DNA for the CDR3: TGTGCCGGCGCTAACGTCCGGGACAGAGCCTACGAGCAGTACTTC. It yields the protein CAGANVRDRAYEQYF.